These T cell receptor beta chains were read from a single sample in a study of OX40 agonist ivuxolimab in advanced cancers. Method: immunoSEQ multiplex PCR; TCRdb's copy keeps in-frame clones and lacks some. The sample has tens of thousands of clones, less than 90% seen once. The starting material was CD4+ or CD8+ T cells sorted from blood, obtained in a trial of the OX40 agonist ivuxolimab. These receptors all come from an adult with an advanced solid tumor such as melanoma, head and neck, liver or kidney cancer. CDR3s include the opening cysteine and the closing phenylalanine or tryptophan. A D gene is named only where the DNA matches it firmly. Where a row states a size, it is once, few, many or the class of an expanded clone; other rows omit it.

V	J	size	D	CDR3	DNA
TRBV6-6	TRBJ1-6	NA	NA	CASSYSTGRNSPLHF	TGTGCCAGCAGTTACTCCACCGGGAGGAATTCACCCCTCCACTTT
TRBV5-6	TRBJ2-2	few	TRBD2	CASSILAGEITGELFF	TGTGCCAGCAGCATCCTAGCGGGGGAGATCACCGGGGAGCTGTTTTTT
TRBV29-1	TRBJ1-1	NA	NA	CSVAPGDTEAFF	TGCAGCGTGGCACCAGGGGACACTGAAGCTTTCTTT
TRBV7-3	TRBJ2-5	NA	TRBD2	CASSISGGAETQYF	TGTGCCAGCAGCATTAGCGGGGGGGCGGAGACCCAGTACTTC
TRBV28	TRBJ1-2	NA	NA	CASSPSFGVGYTF	TGTGCCAGCAGTCCCTCTTTCGGGGTTGGCTACACCTTC
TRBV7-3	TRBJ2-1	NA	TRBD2	CASSSPGGGSSYNEQFF	TGTGCCAGCAGCTCCCCCGGGGGGGGGAGCTCCTACAATGAGCAGTTCTTC
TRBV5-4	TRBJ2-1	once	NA	CASSLDPKDEQFF	TGTGCCAGCAGCTTGGATCCCAAGGATGAGCAGTTCTTC
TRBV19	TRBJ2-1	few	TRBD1	CASTGTGGYNEQFF	TGTGCCAGTACCGGGACAGGGGGCTACAATGAGCAGTTCTTC
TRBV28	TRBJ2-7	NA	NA	CASSPPEGDWGEQYF	TGTGCCAGCAGCCCTCCTGAGGGGGATTGGGGCGAGCAGTACTTC
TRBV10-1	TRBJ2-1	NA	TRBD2	CASSGASGSSYNEQFF	TGCGCCAGCAGTGGAGCTAGCGGGAGCTCCTACAATGAGCAGTTCTTC
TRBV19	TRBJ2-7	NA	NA	CASSSGTPTYEQYF	TGTGCCAGTAGTTCCGGGACACCGACCTACGAGCAGTACTTC
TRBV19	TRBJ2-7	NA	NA	CASSINPSGSSYEQYF	TGTGCCAGTAGTATAAACCCCTCAGGGTCATCCTACGAGCAGTACTTC
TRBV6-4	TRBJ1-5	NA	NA	CASSEDSEQPQHF	TGTGCCAGCAGTGAGGATTCTGAGCAGCCCCAGCATTTT